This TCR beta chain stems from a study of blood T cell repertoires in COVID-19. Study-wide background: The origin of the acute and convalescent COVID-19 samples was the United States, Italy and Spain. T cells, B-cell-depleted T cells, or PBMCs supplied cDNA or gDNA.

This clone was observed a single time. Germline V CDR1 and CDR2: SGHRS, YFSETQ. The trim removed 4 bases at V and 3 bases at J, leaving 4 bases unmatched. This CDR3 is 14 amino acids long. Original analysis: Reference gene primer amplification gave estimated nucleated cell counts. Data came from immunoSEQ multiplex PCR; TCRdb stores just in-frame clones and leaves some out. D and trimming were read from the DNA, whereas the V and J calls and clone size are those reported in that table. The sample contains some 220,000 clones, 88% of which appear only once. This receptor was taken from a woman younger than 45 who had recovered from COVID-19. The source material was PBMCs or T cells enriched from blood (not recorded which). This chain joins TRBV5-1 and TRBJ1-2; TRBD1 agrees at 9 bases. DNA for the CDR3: TGCGCCAGCAGCCCGGGACAGGGCTACTATGGCTACACCTTC. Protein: CASSPGQGYYGYTF.